The 2 T cell receptor beta chains given below trace back to one sample, sequenced in a study of shared clonotypes between healthy human individuals. Method: immunoSEQ multiplex PCR; TCRdb's copy keeps in-frame clones and lacks some. The data contain about 2 million clones, about 95% of them singletons. CD45RO-negative, CCR7-positively selected cells formed the naive CD8 fraction, excluding terminally differentiated effector memory CD45RA+ cells. Material for sequencing was naive CD8+ T cells sorted from blood. The receptors were sampled from a man younger than 35 in good health.

The chain combines TRBV6-1 with TRBJ2-1, with D unresolved. The ends were cut back, 6 bases at V and 8 bases at J, with 11 bases in the middle. The CDR3 is made up of 12 amino acids. The germline V gene encodes CDR1 MNHNS and CDR2 SASEGT. CDR3 in amino acids: CASSIATDEQFF. CDR3 sequence (DNA): TGTGCCAGCAGCATAGCTACCGATGAGCAGTTCTTC.

This rearrangement joins TRBV4-3 to TRBJ2-1; possible D gene TRBD2, 6 bases. Trimming removed 0 bases at V and 8 bases at J, with 11 bases between. The CDR3 length is 14 residues. Germline V lookup: CDR1 LGHNA, CDR2 YSLEER. CDR3 loop: CASSQDEWGDEQFF. CDR3 in DNA: TGCGCCAGCAGCCAAGACGAGTGGGGGGATGAGCAGTTCTTC.